This T cell receptor beta chain stems from a study of blood T cell repertoires in COVID-19. Across the whole study: Sources were T cells, B-cell-depleted T cells, or PBMCs; the material itself was cDNA or gDNA.

Participants were aged roughly 18 to 95 years, lived in around 22 US areas, and enrolled virtually. Categorization into cohorts depended on clinical history that participants reported. Two negative PCRs, clearance, or symptom resolution had been documented for recovered Cohort 3 donors. Clones were sequenced by immunoSEQ multiplex PCR, and TCRdb holds only the in-frame ones, with some missing. The sample holds around 300,000 clones, about 87% seen once. The germline V gene encodes CDR1 SGHRS and CDR2 YFSETQ. Trimming pared 3 bases from V and 5 bases from J, leaving 17 bases between. The CDR3 runs 15 residues.

The sequencing sample was made of PBMCs or T cells enriched from blood (not recorded which). The gene calls are TRBV5-1 and TRBJ2-5; D uncertain. The sequence was collected from a woman aged 30 to 39 who had recovered from COVID-19. The CDR3 DNA sequence: TGCGCCAGCAGCTCGGAGAATGGGTCTGGGGAGACCCAGTACTTC. Protein product: CASSSENGSGETQYF.